Listed here are 23 T cell receptor beta chains from one sample, sequenced in a study of blood T cell repertoires in COVID-19. This table comes from immunoSEQ multiplex PCR, and its TCRdb copy is limited to in-frame clones, with some not included. The sample consists of fewer than 400,000 clones, around nine tenths of them appearing once. Sequenced input: PBMCs or T cells enriched from blood (not recorded which). The source is a man between 25 and 39 years old who had recovered from COVID-19.

About this clone itself: This same CDR3 is encoded by further DNA sequences in the sample. This chain links TRBV18 with TRBJ2-5, with a tentative D call TRBD1 (6 bases). Between the trimmed V and J ends, which lost 3 bases and 5 bases, there was a span of 7 bases. CDR1 is KGHSH, CDR2 LQKENI, per germline. The CDR3 has 12 amino acids. The DNA for the CDR3 is TGTGCCAGCTCACCGGGGGCGGAGACCCAGTACTTC. Translated, it gives CASSPGAETQYF.

The CDR3 nucleotides are TGCGCCAGCAGTGAGACAGTTTACTATGGCTACACCTTC. This sequence encodes CASSETVYYGYTF. This sequence joins TRBV10-1 and TRBJ1-2; D not certain. This CDR3 comprises 13 residues. CDR1 and CDR2 from the germline V gene are WNHNN and SYGVQD (reference sequence). Trimming cost V 2 bases and J 3 bases, with 7 bases left between them.

This rearrangement joins TRBV12-3 or TRBV12-4 to TRBJ2-1, with TRBD2 matching over 7 bases. The CDR3 totals 13 residues. Trimming took 8 bases from V and 9 from J; bases not matched to a gene: 10. CDR3: CASSEGRGPEQFF. CDR3 coding DNA: TGTGCCAGCTCGGAGGGGAGGGGCCCTGAGCAGTTCTTC.

This sequence joins TRBV2 and TRBJ1-5; TRBD1 might be the D (6 bases). The CDR3 length is 14 residues. V lost 7 bases and J 0 bases, leaving 10 bases between the germline ends. Germline V gene data show CDR1 as SNHLY and CDR2 as FYNNEI. This CDR3 is CASNRVDSNQPQHF. In DNA, the CDR3 is TGTGCCAGCAACAGGGTCGATAGCAATCAGCCCCAGCATTTT.

The CDR3, as DNA: TGTGCCAGAAGGTCCGTCTCTGGAAACACCATATATTTT. Translated, it gives CARRSVSGNTIYF. V is TRBV5-3 and J is TRBJ1-3; no definite D call. TRBV5-3 is an ORF, with its function uncertain. The germline V and J ends were trimmed by 5 bases and 0 bases, with 6 bases remaining between them. This CDR3 is 13 amino acids long.

The V gene is TRBV5-1, the J gene TRBJ2-7; TRBD1 aligns across 8 bases. CDR1 and CDR2 from the germline V gene are SGHRS and YFSETQ. V dropped 4 bases and J dropped 0; count of bases not matched to a gene: 6. The CDR3 covers 15 residues. CDR3 region: CASSQGQGSSYEQYF. For the CDR3, the DNA is TGCGCCAGCAGCCAAGGACAGGGTAGCTCCTACGAGCAGTACTTC. The entire variable domain, with the rest obtained from reference TRBV5-1 and TRBJ2-7, is as follows: KAGVTQTPRYLIKTRGQQVTLSCSPISGHRSVSWYQQTPGQGLQFLFEYFSETQRNKGNFPGRFSGRQFSNSRSEMNVSTLELGDSALYLCASSQGQGSSYEQYFGPGTRLTVT.

This clone was observed a few times. CDR3 amino acids: CASSPLGGLSEKLFF. Written as DNA, the CDR3 is TGTGCCAGCAGCCCCCTAGGGGGTCTGAGTGAAAAACTGTTTTTT. The chain is built from TRBV7-9 and TRBJ1-4; possible D gene TRBD1, 6 bases. Germline V gene sequence: CDR1 SEHNR, CDR2 FQNEAQ (reference sequence). V was pared by 5 bases and J by 7 bases, with 17 bases between. The CDR3 is 15 amino acids.

The chain employs TRBV28 and TRBJ2-2; TRBD2 aligns across 9 bases. This CDR3 spans 16 amino acids. Germline CDR1 MDHEN, CDR2 SYDVKM. V shed 3 bases, J shed 5 bases, and the junction held 7 bases outside the gene matches. The CDR3 DNA reads as TGTGCCAGCAGTTTTTACAGCGGGGGGAGAACCGGGGAGCTGTTTTTT. This gives the protein CASSFYSGGRTGELFF. The full variable domain, with the rest looked up from reference TRBV28 and TRBJ2-2, is DVKVTQSSRYLVKRTGEKVFLECVQDMDHENMFWYRQDPGLGLRLIYFSYDVKMKEKGDIPEGYSVSREKKERFSLILESASTNQTSMYLCASSFYSGGRTGELFFGEGSRLTVL.

The V call is TRBV19, the J call TRBJ2-7; 10 bases align to TRBD1. The germline V gene has CDR1 LNHDA and CDR2 SQIVND (reference sequence). The CDR3 is made up of 15 amino acids. V lost 5 bases, J lost 0 bases, and 4 bases stayed unmatched. For the CDR3, the DNA is TGTGCCAGTAGTGTCCGGGACAGGGGCTCCTACGAGCAGTACTTC. Translated: CASSVRDRGSYEQYF.

The V and J genes are TRBV2 and TRBJ2-2; D ambiguous. Looked up from germline, CDR1 is SNHLY and CDR2 is FYNNEI. This CDR3 has 14 residues. Trimming removed 5 bases at V and 3 bases at J, with 10 bases between. CDR3 DNA: TGTGCCAGCAGTCCCGCGATGGACACCGGGGAGCTGTTTTTT. Protein product: CASSPAMDTGELFF.

The J gene is TRBJ2-1, the V gene TRBV3-1 (or the pseudogene TRBV3-2); D gene unclear. V was clipped by 4 bases and J by 8 bases, with 12 bases between them. Per germline, CDR1 LGHDT and CDR2 YNNKEL (reference sequence). The CDR3 length is 13 residues. CDR3 amino acids: CASSPSPGDEQFF. The CDR3, as DNA: TGTGCCAGCAGCCCCTCCCCCGGAGATGAGCAGTTCTTC.

The chain links TRBV7-2 to TRBJ1-3; D not resolved. Germline V gene data show CDR1 as SGHTA and CDR2 as FQGNSA. The CDR3 totals 18 residues. V lost 2 bases to trimming and J lost 0 bases, with 17 bases between them. The CDR3 sequence is CASSLSRAQSSSGNTIYF. CDR3 DNA sequence: TGTGCCAGCAGCTTAAGTCGTGCACAGTCCAGCTCTGGAAACACCATATATTTT.

This chain joins TRBV2 and TRBJ1-1, with TRBD1 identical over 8 bases. CDR1 is SNHLY, CDR2 FYNNEI, per germline. The trim removed 5 bases at V and 2 bases at J, leaving 4 bases unmatched. This CDR3 has 14 amino acids. The CDR3 reads CASSSGQGNTEAFF. The CDR3 region has the DNA TGTGCCAGCAGTTCCGGACAGGGAAACACTGAAGCTTTCTTT.

The chain recombines TRBV7-2 with TRBJ1-2; maybe TRBD1 (5 bases). Germline CDR1 and CDR2: SGHTA and FQGNSA. This CDR3 comprises 14 residues. Trimming stripped 2 bases from V and 2 bases from J, with 9 bases between. The chain's CDR3 is CASSLTRTNYGYTF. Here the CDR3 DNA reads TGTGCCAGCAGCTTAACCCGGACAAACTATGGCTACACCTTC.

V is TRBV7-9 and J is TRBJ1-1; unclear D gene. The CDR3 is made up of 15 amino acids. Trimming left V 1 base short and J 5 bases short, with 14 bases between. Germline lookup yields CDR1 SEHNR and CDR2 FQNEAQ (reference sequence). The CDR3 loop reads CASSLVFSSGTEAFF. The DNA of the CDR3 is TGTGCCAGCAGCTTAGTTTTTAGCAGCGGGACTGAAGCTTTCTTT.

The V and J genes are TRBV28 and TRBJ1-1; no definite D call. Germline-derived CDR1 and CDR2 are MDHEN and SYDVKM. Trimming stripped 3 bases from V and 5 bases from J, with 10 bases between. The CDR3 runs to 13 residues. For the CDR3, the DNA is TGTGCCAGCAGTTTCACGGGGAGGACTGAAGCTTTCTTT. Translation gives CASSFTGRTEAFF.

The chain employs TRBV11-3 and TRBJ2-3, with 8 bases identical to TRBD2. This CDR3 is built from 18 residues. V was clipped by 5 bases and J by 2 bases; unmatched bases: 15. The germline CDR1 and CDR2 sequences are SGHNT and YENEEA. CDR3 nucleotides: TGTGCCAGCAGCGGAGTGGATCCGCGGGGGGTATACACAGATACGCAGTATTTT. Protein: CASSGVDPRGVYTDTQYF.

This chain links TRBV19 with TRBJ2-6, with D perhaps matching TRBD1 (5 bases). The CDR3 loop spans 16 amino acids. Between the trimmed V and J ends, which lost 6 bases and 0 bases, there was a span of 12 bases. Germline CDR1 reads LNHDA; CDR2 reads SQIVND (reference sequence). The CDR3 nucleotides read TGTGCCAGTAGCGAAAAACAGGTCTCTGGGGCCAACGTCCTGACTTTC. Translation: CASSEKQVSGANVLTF.

This sequence joins TRBV10-3 and TRBJ1-3; D unclear. CDR1 and CDR2 (germline): ENHRY, SYGVKD. V was cut by 3 bases and J by 2 bases, with 8 bases left in between. This CDR3 is 14 amino acids long. The CDR3 nucleotides read TGTGCCATCAGTGAAAGCGGGGCTGGAAACACCATATATTTT. Residues: CAISESGAGNTIYF.

J is TRBJ2-5 and V is TRBV9; D is perhaps TRBD1 (6 bases). Germline assignment: CDR1 SGDLS and CDR2 YYNGEE. V lost 4 bases and J 2 bases, leaving 18 bases between the germline ends. The CDR3 extends over 16 amino acids. CDR3 coding DNA: TGTGCCAGCAGCTCCCCCCGGACAGTCACTCAAGAGACCCAGTACTTC. Amino acids: CASSSPRTVTQETQYF.

The CDR3 region has the DNA TGTGCCAGCAGCCCGAGTTTAACACAGGCCACTGGGGCCAACGTCCTGACTTTC. Encoded protein: CASSPSLTQATGANVLTF. The chain is built from TRBV5-8 and TRBJ2-6; TRBD1 is a possible D gene (5 bases). In germline, CDR1 is SGHTS, CDR2 YDEGEE. CDR3 length: 18 amino acids. Trimming shortened V by 4 bases and J by 2 bases, and 19 bases separated the two germline ends. The entire variable domain, with the rest obtained from reference TRBV5-8 and TRBJ2-6, is as follows: EAGVTQSPTHLIKTRGQQATLRCSPISGHTSVYWYQQALGLGLQFLLWYDEGEERNRGNFPPRFSGRQFPNYSSELNVNALELEDSALYLCASSPSLTQATGANVLTFGAGSRLTVL.

The chain joins TRBV11-1 to TRBJ2-7; D might be TRBD2 (6 bases). The CDR3 sequence is 14 residues long. Germline loops: CDR1 SGHAT, CDR2 FQDESV (reference sequence). Trimming shortened V by 5 bases and J by 3 bases, and 14 bases separated the two germline ends. The DNA of the CDR3 is TGTGCCAGCAGCCCTTCGGCGGGACTCTACGAGCAGTACTTC. Translating it yields CASSPSAGLYEQYF.

The genes are TRBV24-1 and TRBJ2-3; 12 nucleotides match TRBD1. The CDR3 loop spans 17 amino acids. CDR1 and CDR2 from the germline V gene are KGHDR and SFDVKD. V lost 4 bases and J lost 4; bases outside the gene matches: 8. The DNA of the CDR3 is TGTGCCACCAGTGACTGGGGACAGGGGGCTAGGGCAGATACGCAGTATTTT. Protein: CATSDWGQGARADTQYF.